What follows is one T cell receptor (beta chain) and its context. J lost 2 bases, V lost 7 bases, and 4 bases had no gene match. The CDR3 contains 14 residues. Germline CDR1 is MNHEY and CDR2 is SMNVEV (reference sequence). This sample was taken from a study of blood T cell repertoires in COVID-19. For the study at large: Sample material is recorded as cDNA or gDNA derived from T cells, B-cell-depleted T cells, or PBMCs.

Adults between roughly 18 and 90 years of age took part from about two dozen US areas. Measured with immunoSEQ multiplex PCR; TCRdb has only the in-frame clones, and not every one. The data contain hundreds of thousands of clones, around 90% of them singletons. This chain connects TRBV27 to TRBJ2-1; TRBD2 matches 8 bases. This TCR was recovered from a woman between 18 and 29 years old with acute COVID-19. The sample comprised PBMCs or T cells enriched from blood (not recorded which). The CDR3 sequence is CASNSGIAYNEQFF. The DNA for the CDR3 is TGTGCCAGCAATAGCGGGATCGCCTACAATGAGCAGTTCTTC.